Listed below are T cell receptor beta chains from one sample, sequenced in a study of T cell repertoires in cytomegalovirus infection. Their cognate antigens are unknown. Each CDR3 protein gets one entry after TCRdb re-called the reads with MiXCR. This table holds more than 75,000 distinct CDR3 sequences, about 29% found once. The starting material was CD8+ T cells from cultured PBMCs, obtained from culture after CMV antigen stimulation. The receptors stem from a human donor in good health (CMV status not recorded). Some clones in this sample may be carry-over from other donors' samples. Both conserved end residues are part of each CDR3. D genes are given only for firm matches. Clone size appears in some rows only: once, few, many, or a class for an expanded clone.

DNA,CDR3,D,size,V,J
TGTGCCATAAGGACAGGGGCGGATGAAAAACTGTTTTTT,CAIRTGADEKLFF,TRBD1,NA,TRBV2,TRBJ1-4
TGTGCCAGTAGTACCACCGGGATAGATGAAGATACGCAGTATTTT,CASSTTGIDEDTQYF,NA,few,TRBV19,TRBJ2-3
TGTGCCAGCAGCTTGTTAGGCCCGCGGGGCTTC,CASSLLGPRGF,NA,few,TRBV7-9,TRBJ2-5
TGTGCCAGCAGCCCCCTCCGGACTAGCGGGGTCCGGAGCTCCTACAATGAGCAGTTCTTC,CASSPLRTSGVRSSYNEQFF,TRBD2,many,TRBV7-2,TRBJ2-1
TGTGCCAGTAGTCCCGGGACAGGATTTATCTATGGCTACACCTTC,CASSPGTGFIYGYTF,TRBD1,few,TRBV19,TRBJ1-2
TGTGCCAGCAGTACGACAAGCAGCAATCAGCCCCAGCATTTT,CASSTTSSNQPQHF,NA,many,TRBV2,TRBJ1-5
TGTGCCACCAGTGACGTTTGGGCAGCAGTACAAGAGACCCAGTACTTC,CATSDVWAAVQETQYF,NA,many,TRBV24-1,TRBJ2-5
TGTGCCAGCAGCTCGACAGATAAAAACATTCAGTACTTC,CASSSTDKNIQYF,NA,NA,TRBV7-6,TRBJ2-4
TGTGCCAGCAGCCAAGGGATGGCGGGCTATGGCTACACCTTC,CASSQGMAGYGYTF,NA,few,TRBV3-1,TRBJ1-2
TGTGCCAGCAGCTTAGCACTAGCGGGGGGTTACGAGCAGTACTTC,CASSLALAGGYEQYF,TRBD2,NA,TRBV7-2,TRBJ2-7